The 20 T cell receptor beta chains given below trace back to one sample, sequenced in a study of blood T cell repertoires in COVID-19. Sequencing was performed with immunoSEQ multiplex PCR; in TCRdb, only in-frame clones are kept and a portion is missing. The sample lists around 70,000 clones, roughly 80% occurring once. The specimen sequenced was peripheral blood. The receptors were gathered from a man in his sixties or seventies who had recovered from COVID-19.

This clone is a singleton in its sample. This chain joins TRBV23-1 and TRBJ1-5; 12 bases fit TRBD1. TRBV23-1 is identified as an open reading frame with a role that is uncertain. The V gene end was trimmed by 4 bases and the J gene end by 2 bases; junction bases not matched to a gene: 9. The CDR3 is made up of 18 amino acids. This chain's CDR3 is CASSLGDRGRVGNQPQHF. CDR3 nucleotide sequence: TGCGCCAGCAGTCTGGGGGACAGGGGGCGTGTGGGCAATCAGCCCCAGCATTTT.

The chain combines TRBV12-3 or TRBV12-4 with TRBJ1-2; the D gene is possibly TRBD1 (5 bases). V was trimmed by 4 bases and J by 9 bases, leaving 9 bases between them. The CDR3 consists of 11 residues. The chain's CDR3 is CASSSRQSYTF. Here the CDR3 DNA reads TGTGCCAGCAGTTCAAGACAGAGCTACACCTTC.

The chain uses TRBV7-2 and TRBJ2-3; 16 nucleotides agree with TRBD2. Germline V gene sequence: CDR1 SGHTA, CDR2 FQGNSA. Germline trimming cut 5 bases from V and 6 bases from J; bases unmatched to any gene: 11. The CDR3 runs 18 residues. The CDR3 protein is CASSTRPGTSGGVDTQYF. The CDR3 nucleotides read TGTGCCAGCAGCACCCGCCCTGGGACTAGCGGGGGGGTCGATACGCAGTATTTT.

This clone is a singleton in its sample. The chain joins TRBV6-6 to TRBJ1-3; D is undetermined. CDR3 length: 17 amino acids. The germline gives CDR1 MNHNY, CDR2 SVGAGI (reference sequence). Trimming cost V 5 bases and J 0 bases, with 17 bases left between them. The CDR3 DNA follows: TGTGCCAGCAGTCCTCAGAATACATGGAGCTCTGGAAACACCATATATTTT. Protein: CASSPQNTWSSGNTIYF.

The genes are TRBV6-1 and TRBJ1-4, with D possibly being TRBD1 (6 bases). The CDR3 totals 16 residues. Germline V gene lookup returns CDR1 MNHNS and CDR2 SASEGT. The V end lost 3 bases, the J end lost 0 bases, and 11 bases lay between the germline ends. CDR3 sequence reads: CASSDTGQTTNEKLFF. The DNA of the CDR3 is TGTGCCAGCAGTGATACCGGACAGACAACTAATGAAAAACTGTTTTTT.

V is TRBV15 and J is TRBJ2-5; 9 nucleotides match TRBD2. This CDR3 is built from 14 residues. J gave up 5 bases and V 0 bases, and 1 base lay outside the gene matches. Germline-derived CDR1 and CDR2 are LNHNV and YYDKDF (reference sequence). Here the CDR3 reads CATSRDAGGETQYF. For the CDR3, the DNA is TGTGCCACCAGCAGAGATGCGGGGGGGGAGACCCAGTACTTC.

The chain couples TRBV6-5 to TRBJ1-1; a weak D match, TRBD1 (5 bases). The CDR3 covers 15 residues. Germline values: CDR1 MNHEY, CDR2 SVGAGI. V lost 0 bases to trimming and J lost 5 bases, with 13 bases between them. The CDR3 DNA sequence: TGTGCCAGCAGTTACTCGGCAGTCGGGGGGACTGAAGCTTTCTTT. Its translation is CASSYSAVGGTEAFF.

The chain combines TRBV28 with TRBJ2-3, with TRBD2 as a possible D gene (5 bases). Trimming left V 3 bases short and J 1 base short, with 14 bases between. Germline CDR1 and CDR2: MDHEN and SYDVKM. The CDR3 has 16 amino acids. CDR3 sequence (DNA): TGTGCCAGCAGTTTGGGTACTAGGGCCCGCACAGATACGCAGTATTTT. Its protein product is CASSLGTRARTDTQYF.

The CDR3 is CASSKGGGQGYHYEQYF. The DNA for the CDR3 is TGTGCCAGCAGCAAAGGGGGGGGACAGGGATACCACTACGAGCAGTACTTC. V gene TRBV21-1 combines with J gene TRBJ2-7; TRBD1 is the table's D call, not checked against the DNA. TRBV21-1 is an annotated pseudogene. The CDR3 has 17 residues.

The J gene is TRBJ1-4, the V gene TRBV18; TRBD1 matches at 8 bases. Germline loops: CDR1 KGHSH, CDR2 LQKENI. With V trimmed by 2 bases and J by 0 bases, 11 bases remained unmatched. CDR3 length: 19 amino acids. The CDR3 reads CASSPGQGAANATNEKLFF. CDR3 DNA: TGTGCCAGCTCACCAGGGCAGGGGGCTGCAAATGCAACTAATGAAAAACTGTTTTTT.

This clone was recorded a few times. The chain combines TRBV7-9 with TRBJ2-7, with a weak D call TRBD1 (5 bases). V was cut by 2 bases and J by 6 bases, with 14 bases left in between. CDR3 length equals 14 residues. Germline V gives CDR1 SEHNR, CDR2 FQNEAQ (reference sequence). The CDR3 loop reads CASSLRAGKGEQYF. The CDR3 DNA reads TGTGCCAGCAGCTTAAGGGCAGGGAAGGGCGAGCAGTACTTC.

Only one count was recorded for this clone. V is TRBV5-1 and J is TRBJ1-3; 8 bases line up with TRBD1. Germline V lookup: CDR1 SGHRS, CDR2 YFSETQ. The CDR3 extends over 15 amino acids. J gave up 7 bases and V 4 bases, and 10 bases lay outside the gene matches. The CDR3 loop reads CASSPGQGSSNTIYF. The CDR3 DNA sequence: TGCGCCAGCAGCCCAGGACAGGGTTCGTCGAACACCATATATTTT.

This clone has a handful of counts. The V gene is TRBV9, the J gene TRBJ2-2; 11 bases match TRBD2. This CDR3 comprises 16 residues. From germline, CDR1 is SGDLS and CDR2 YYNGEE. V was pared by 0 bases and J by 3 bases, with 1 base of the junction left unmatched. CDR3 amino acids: CASSVELAGDTGELFF. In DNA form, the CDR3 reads TGTGCCAGCAGCGTAGAACTAGCGGGAGACACCGGGGAGCTGTTTTTT.

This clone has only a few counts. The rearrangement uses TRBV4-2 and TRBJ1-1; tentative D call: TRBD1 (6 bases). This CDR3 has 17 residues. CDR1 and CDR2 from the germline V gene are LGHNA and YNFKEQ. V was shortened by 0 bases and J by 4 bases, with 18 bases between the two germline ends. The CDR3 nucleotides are TGTGCCAGCAGCCAAGATTTCCGGGGGCGCGGGAGCACTGAAGCTTTCTTT. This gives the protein CASSQDFRGRGSTEAFF.

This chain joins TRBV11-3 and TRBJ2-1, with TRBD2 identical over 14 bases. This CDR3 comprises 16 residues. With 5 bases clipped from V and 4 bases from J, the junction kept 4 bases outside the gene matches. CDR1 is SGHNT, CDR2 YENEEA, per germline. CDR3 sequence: CASSPGTSGGYNEQFF. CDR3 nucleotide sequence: TGTGCCAGCAGCCCCGGGACTAGCGGGGGATACAATGAGCAGTTCTTC.

The CDR3 nucleotides read TGTGCCAGCAGCTTAGCGCGGGAGGGGACCCAGTACTTC. Protein sequence: CASSLAREGTQYF. The chain combines TRBV7-2 with TRBJ2-5, with 9 positions matching TRBD2. This CDR3 contains 13 residues. In germline, CDR1 is SGHTA, CDR2 FQGNSA. V shed 0 bases and J 7 bases; nucleotides not matched to a gene: 0. Based on the CDR3 plus reference TRBV7-2 and TRBJ2-5, the full variable domain is GAGVSQSPSNKVTEKGKDVELRCDPISGHTALYWYRQSLGQGLEFLIYFQGNSAPDKSGLPSDRFSAERTGGSVSTLTIQRTQQEDSAVYLCASSLAREGTQYFGPGTRLLVL.

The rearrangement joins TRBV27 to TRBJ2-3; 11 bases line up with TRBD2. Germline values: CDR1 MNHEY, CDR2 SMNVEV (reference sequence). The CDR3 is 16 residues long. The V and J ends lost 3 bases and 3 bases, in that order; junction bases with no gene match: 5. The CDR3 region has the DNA TGTGCCAGCAGTTTTAGCGGGGGGGCTTTTACAGATACGCAGTATTTT. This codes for CASSFSGGAFTDTQYF.

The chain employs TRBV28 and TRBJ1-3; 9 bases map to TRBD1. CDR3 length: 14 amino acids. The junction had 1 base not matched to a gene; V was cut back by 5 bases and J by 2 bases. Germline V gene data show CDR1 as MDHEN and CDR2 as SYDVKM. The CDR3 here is CASSGTGTGNTIYF. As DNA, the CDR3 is TGTGCCAGCAGTGGGACAGGGACTGGAAACACCATATATTTT. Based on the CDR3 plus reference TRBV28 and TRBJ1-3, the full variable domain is DVKVTQSSRYLVKRTGEKVFLECVQDMDHENMFWYRQDPGLGLRLIYFSYDVKMKEKGDIPEGYSVSREKKERFSLILESASTNQTSMYLCASSGTGTGNTIYFGEGSWLTVV.

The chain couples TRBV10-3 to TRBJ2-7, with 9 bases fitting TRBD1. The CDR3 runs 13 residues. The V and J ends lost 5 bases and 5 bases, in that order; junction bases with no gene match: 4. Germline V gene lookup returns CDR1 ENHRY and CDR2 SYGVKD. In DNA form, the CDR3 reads TGTGCCATCAGTTCCCGGGACAGGGACGAGCAGTACTTC. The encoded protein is CAISSRDRDEQYF.

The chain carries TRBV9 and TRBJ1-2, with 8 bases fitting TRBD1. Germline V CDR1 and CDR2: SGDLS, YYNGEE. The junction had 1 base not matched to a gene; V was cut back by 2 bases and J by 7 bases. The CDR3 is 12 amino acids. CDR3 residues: CASSVQGAGYTF. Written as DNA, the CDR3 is TGTGCCAGCAGCGTTCAGGGGGCTGGCTACACCTTC.